This section outlines one T cell receptor beta chain sequence together with its context. Its binding antigen is unknown. Per-nucleotide qualities are absent, and no much larger clonotype sits a single base away. The trial excluded patients who had a history of autoimmune disease or who were on systemic immunosuppression. Peripheral blood for TCR sequencing was drawn from every dose cohort at baseline, at cycle 4 day 1 and at cycle 7 day 1. Samples were obtained from an open-label, multicenter, first-in-human phase I dose-escalation trial of ivuxolimab. Adults with locally advanced or metastatic head and neck squamous cell, hepatocellular, melanoma or renal cell carcinoma were enrolled in the trial. Before TCR sequencing, CD4+ T cells and CD8+ T cells were sorted from peripheral blood as separate populations. This sample was included in a study of OX40 agonist ivuxolimab in advanced cancers. A note on the overall study: The costimulatory receptor OX40 (CD134) was targeted by ivuxolimab, a fully human IgG2 agonistic monoclonal antibody. Intravenous ivuxolimab was administered to patients every 2 weeks at six dose levels: 0.01, 0.1, 0.3, 1.5, 3 and 10 mg/kg. Of the approximately 50 dose-escalation patients, hepatocellular carcinoma was present in approximately 20, melanoma in around 15, renal cell carcinoma in 9 and head and neck cancer in 9. The dose-escalation cohort was about 86% male with a mean age of approximately 60 years, ranging from roughly 23 to 79. Patients were allowed to have had prior anti-PD-1, anti-PD-L1 or anti-CTLA-4 therapy, and 40% to 45% of the dose-escalation patients had previously received checkpoint inhibitors. Partial responses were achieved by three dose-escalation patients, of whom one had hepatocellular carcinoma and two had cutaneous melanoma. Peripheral TCRbeta sequencing aimed to test whether ivuxolimab altered TCR sequence diversity and caused clonal T-cell expansion. The paper reports the monotherapy dose-escalation portion (N of about 47 patients) of the phase I ivuxolimab trial.

The CDR3 spans 15 residues, from the cysteine through the phenylalanine. Just the 45-base CDR3 DNA is kept, in frame starting at base 1. The germline V gene specifies KGHSH as CDR1 and LQKENI as CDR2. Cut back by 8 bases and 8 bases, the V and J ends lie 24 bases apart. For sequencing of the TCRbeta CDR3 region, genomic DNA was extracted from the sorted cells. TCRbeta CDR3 regions were sequenced using the immunoSEQ Assay. TCRdb's version of the immuneACCESS table is confined to in-frame rearrangements and falls short of the full clone set. An unresolved V gene accounts for under half of the shortfall where checked; the remainder is of unknown origin. The sample includes around 41,000 clones, with around 85% observed a single time. The ten largest account for around 2.7% of the sample. General findings and caveats noted by the study authors: Partial responders in the 0.1-3.0 mg/kg groups had among the lowest normalized peripheral clonal expansion, especially among CD8+ T cells. After ivuxolimab, CD8+ T cells had more expanded clones than CD4+ T cells on average. Low levels of normalized T-cell clonal expansion were also seen in some nonresponding patients. The antigen specificity of the peripheral T cells that underwent clonal expansion was not determined. At doses from 0.1 to 3.0 mg/kg, clonal expansion was seen in both CD4+ and CD8+ blood T cells between baseline and week 6.

The TCR comes from an adult with an advanced solid tumor such as melanoma, head and neck, liver or kidney cancer. The sequenced sample was CD4+ or CD8+ T cells sorted from blood, obtained in a trial of the OX40 agonist ivuxolimab. The receptor chain draws on TRBV18 and TRBJ1-2, with TRBD1 perhaps the D gene, on 5 matching bases. CDR3 region: CASTPTDVAVGGYTF. Here is the DNA: TGTGCCAGCACCCCGACAGATGTGGCGGTTGGCGGCTACACCTTC.